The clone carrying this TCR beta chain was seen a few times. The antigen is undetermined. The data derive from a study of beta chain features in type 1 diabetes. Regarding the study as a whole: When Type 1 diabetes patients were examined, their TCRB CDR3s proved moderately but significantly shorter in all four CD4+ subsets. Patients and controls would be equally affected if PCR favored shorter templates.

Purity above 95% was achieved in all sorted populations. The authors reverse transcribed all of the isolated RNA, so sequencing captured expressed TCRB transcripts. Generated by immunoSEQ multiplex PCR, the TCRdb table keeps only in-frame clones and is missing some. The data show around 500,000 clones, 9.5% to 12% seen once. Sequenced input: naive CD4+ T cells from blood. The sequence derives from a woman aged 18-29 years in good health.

The DNA for the CDR3 is TGTGCCAGCAGTTTATCCCGTACCAAGAGAACCCAGTACTTC. It yields the protein CASSLSRTKRTQYF. The chain employs TRBV6-5 and TRBJ2-5; no reliable D call. Trimming took off 4 bases at V and 8 bases at J, with 17 bases between the two ends. The CDR3 has 14 residues. Germline values: CDR1 MNHEY, CDR2 SVGAGI.